The rows below give T cell receptor beta chains drawn from one sample of a study of T cell responses to AZD1222 COVID-19 vaccine. The protocol was immunoSEQ multiplex PCR, while the TCRdb copy is restricted to in-frame clones and leaves out a portion. The data contain under 130,000 clones, about 92% of them singletons. The sequenced sample was peripheral blood, obtained on day 0 of AZD1222 vaccination. Receptors were obtained from an adult in good health. CDR3s include the opening cysteine and the closing phenylalanine or tryptophan. Clone size, where shown, is once, few, many, or a class for clones that have expanded.

clone_size: NA; j_call: TRBJ2-5; v_call: TRBV6-5; cdr3_aa: CASSSGTGGPETQYF
clone_size: NA; j_call: TRBJ1-2; v_call: TRBV7-9; cdr3_aa: CASSLAPGEGYTF
clone_size: NA; j_call: TRBJ1-1; v_call: TRBV2; cdr3_aa: CASSVQGGTEAFF
clone_size: NA; j_call: TRBJ2-3; v_call: TRBV6-4; cdr3_aa: CASSATGGFTDTQYF
clone_size: NA; j_call: TRBJ2-5; v_call: TRBV6-5; cdr3_aa: CASKVQVQQETQYF
clone_size: NA; j_call: TRBJ1-1; v_call: TRBV11-3; cdr3_aa: CASSLEFTGMAFF
clone_size: NA; j_call: TRBJ1-1; v_call: TRBV19; cdr3_aa: CASSINRENTEAFF
clone_size: NA; j_call: TRBJ1-1; v_call: TRBV30; cdr3_aa: CAWSVPRFGSTEAFF
clone_size: NA; j_call: TRBJ2-7; v_call: TRBV27; cdr3_aa: CASTKGGGSTYEQYF
clone_size: NA; j_call: TRBJ2-2; v_call: TRBV9; cdr3_aa: CASSVAPQTNTGELFF
clone_size: NA; j_call: TRBJ2-7; v_call: TRBV6-5; cdr3_aa: CASSDYQPYEQYF
clone_size: NA; j_call: TRBJ2-3; v_call: TRBV9; cdr3_aa: CASSLSGSLTDTQYF
clone_size: NA; j_call: TRBJ2-1; v_call: TRBV6-2/TRBV6-3; cdr3_aa: CASSYFPLTGGKGNEQFF
clone_size: NA; j_call: TRBJ1-4; v_call: TRBV7-6; cdr3_aa: CASSLVQGEKLFF
clone_size: NA; j_call: TRBJ1-2; v_call: TRBV5-1; cdr3_aa: CASSLDSVANYGYTF
clone_size: NA; j_call: TRBJ2-1; v_call: TRBV19; cdr3_aa: CASRQVGRNHEQFF
clone_size: once; j_call: TRBJ2-1; v_call: TRBV29-1; cdr3_aa: CSVDGNGGARGYNEQFF
clone_size: NA; j_call: TRBJ1-5; v_call: TRBV7-6; cdr3_aa: CASSRDSRGNQPQHF
clone_size: NA; j_call: TRBJ1-1; v_call: TRBV14; cdr3_aa: CASSPLLMNTEAFF
clone_size: NA; j_call: TRBJ2-5; v_call: TRBV24-1; cdr3_aa: CATSGTGKRERETQYF
clone_size: few; j_call: TRBJ2-5; v_call: TRBV27; cdr3_aa: CASSLFAGGMGETQYF
clone_size: NA; j_call: TRBJ2-1; v_call: TRBV24-1; cdr3_aa: CATSEARQGNGEQFF
clone_size: NA; j_call: TRBJ2-2; v_call: TRBV14; cdr3_aa: CASSQDLAGSGAGELFF
clone_size: NA; j_call: TRBJ1-2; v_call: TRBV10-3; cdr3_aa: CAISESGQGGYTF
clone_size: NA; j_call: TRBJ1-2; v_call: TRBV5-1; cdr3_aa: CASSYRFEVYTF
clone_size: NA; j_call: TRBJ2-1; v_call: TRBV25-1; cdr3_aa: CASRSGLAASYNEQFF
clone_size: NA; j_call: TRBJ1-1; v_call: TRBV7-2; cdr3_aa: CASSSKVEAFF
clone_size: NA; j_call: TRBJ1-2; v_call: TRBV10-3; cdr3_aa: CAISESGEWGTF
clone_size: NA; j_call: TRBJ1-2; v_call: TRBV2; cdr3_aa: CASSEALVNGYTF
clone_size: NA; j_call: TRBJ2-5; v_call: TRBV11-2; cdr3_aa: CANSKDSKETQYF
clone_size: NA; j_call: TRBJ1-5; v_call: TRBV12-3/TRBV12-4; cdr3_aa: CASSGNRQPQHF
clone_size: NA; j_call: TRBJ2-2; v_call: TRBV6-1; cdr3_aa: CASSESAGGNTGELFF
clone_size: NA; j_call: TRBJ1-2; v_call: TRBV12-2; cdr3_aa: CASRLVRQGANYGYTF
clone_size: NA; j_call: TRBJ1-4; v_call: TRBV19; cdr3_aa: CASSSFRGRTNEKLFF
clone_size: NA; j_call: TRBJ1-5; v_call: TRBV28; cdr3_aa: CASSSGGGNNQPQHF
clone_size: NA; j_call: TRBJ1-2; v_call: TRBV19; cdr3_aa: CASSSGPEPVYGYTF
clone_size: NA; j_call: TRBJ1-1; v_call: TRBV18; cdr3_aa: CASSLSAGGNTEAFF
clone_size: once; j_call: TRBJ2-6; v_call: TRBV21-1; cdr3_aa: CASSKRGGASGANVLTF
clone_size: NA; j_call: TRBJ1-1; v_call: TRBV3-1/TRBV3-2; cdr3_aa: CASSRYPGQGNTEAFF
clone_size: once; j_call: TRBJ1-2; v_call: TRBV6-5; cdr3_aa: CASSSPRGGYTF
clone_size: NA; j_call: TRBJ1-5; v_call: TRBV18; cdr3_aa: CASSPDRGQPQHF
clone_size: NA; j_call: TRBJ1-5; v_call: TRBV15; cdr3_aa: CATSREGSNQPQHF
clone_size: NA; j_call: TRBJ2-2; v_call: TRBV30; cdr3_aa: CAWRGVNTPPGELFF
clone_size: once; j_call: TRBJ1-1; v_call: TRBV29-1; cdr3_aa: CSVERGVDLFF
clone_size: NA; j_call: TRBJ2-3; v_call: TRBV11-2; cdr3_aa: CASSLGVYTRADTQYF
clone_size: NA; j_call: TRBJ2-7; v_call: TRBV27; cdr3_aa: CASSTGDREQYF
clone_size: NA; j_call: TRBJ2-7; v_call: TRBV7-2; cdr3_aa: CASSLDSARSYEQYF
clone_size: NA; j_call: TRBJ1-2; v_call: TRBV6-2/TRBV6-3; cdr3_aa: CASSNSQADNYGYTF